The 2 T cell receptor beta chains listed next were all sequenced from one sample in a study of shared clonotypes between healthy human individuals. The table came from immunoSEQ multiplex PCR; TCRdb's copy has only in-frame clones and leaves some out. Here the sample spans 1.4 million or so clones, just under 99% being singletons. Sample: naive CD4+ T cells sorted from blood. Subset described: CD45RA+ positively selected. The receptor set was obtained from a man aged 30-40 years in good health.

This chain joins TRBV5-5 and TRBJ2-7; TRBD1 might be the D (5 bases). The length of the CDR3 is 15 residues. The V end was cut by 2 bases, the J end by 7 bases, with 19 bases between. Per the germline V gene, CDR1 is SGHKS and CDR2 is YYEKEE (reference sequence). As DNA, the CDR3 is TGTGCCAGCAGCTTACTGCGACAGAGGATGGGGGAGCAGTACTTC. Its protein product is CASSLLRQRMGEQYF.

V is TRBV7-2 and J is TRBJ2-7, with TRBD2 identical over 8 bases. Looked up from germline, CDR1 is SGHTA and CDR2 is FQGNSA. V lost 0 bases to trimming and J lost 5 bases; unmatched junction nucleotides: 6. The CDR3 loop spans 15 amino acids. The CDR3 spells CASSLAHAGGNEQYF. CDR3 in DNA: TGTGCCAGCAGCTTAGCGCACGCGGGAGGAAACGAGCAGTACTTC.